Below are 12 T cell receptor beta chains sequenced from a single sample in a study of radiotherapy plus CTLA-4 blockade in lung cancer. Clones were read by immunoSEQ multiplex PCR, and TCRdb kept only the in-frame ones, dropping some. Of roughly 120,000 clones in the sample, approximately 84% were seen once. The sample consisted of peripheral blood, taken from a patient treated with radiotherapy plus ipilimumab. The receptors here all came from a human donor with non-small cell lung cancer who had a partial response to radiotherapy plus ipilimumab.

This rearrangement joins TRBV6-1 to TRBJ1-4; possibly TRBD1 for D (5 bases). Between the trimmed V and J ends, which lost 4 bases and 8 bases, there was a span of 23 bases. This CDR3 has 17 residues. The germline gives CDR1 MNHNS, CDR2 SASEGT. CDR3 amino acids: CASSGSGLRIDQEKLFF. CDR3 bases: TGTGCCAGCAGTGGATCGGGACTCCGGATTGATCAAGAAAAACTGTTTTTT.

The V call is TRBV28, the J call TRBJ1-1; D is perhaps TRBD1 (5 bases). V dropped 5 bases and J dropped 5 bases, with 15 bases sitting between them. The CDR3 extends over 14 amino acids. CDR1 and CDR2 (germline): MDHEN, SYDVKM. The CDR3 DNA follows: TGTGCCAGCAGTACCACCGGGGGTTGGACTGAAGCTTTCTTT. This codes for CASSTTGGWTEAFF. The full variable domain, with the rest looked up from reference TRBV28 and TRBJ1-1, is DVKVTQSSRYLVKRTGEKVFLECVQDMDHENMFWYRQDPGLGLRLIYFSYDVKMKEKGDIPEGYSVSREKKERFSLILESASTNQTSMYLCASSTTGGWTEAFFGQGTRLTVV.

The chain carries TRBV7-2 and TRBJ2-5; 8 bases are shared with TRBD1. This CDR3 contains 16 residues. Germline CDR1 SGHTA, CDR2 FQGNSA. V trimming: 4 bases; J trimming: 4 bases; junction bases outside the gene matches: 11. The CDR3 here is CASSSRDRRIRETQYF. In nucleotides, the CDR3 is TGTGCCAGCAGCTCCCGGGACAGGCGCATTAGAGAGACCCAGTACTTC.

This chain connects TRBV6-1 to TRBJ2-7; either TRBD1 or TRBD2 may supply D (6 bases each). Trimming removed 1 base from V and 0 bases from J, with 10 bases in between. The CDR3 runs to 15 residues. Germline V gene sequence: CDR1 MNHNS, CDR2 SASEGT. The CDR3, as DNA: TGTGCCAGCAGTGAAGGTGGAGGGGGCTCCTACGAGCAGTACGTC. Translating gives CASSEGGGGSYEQYV.

The chain recombines TRBV19 with TRBJ1-2; 8 bases line up with TRBD1. The CDR3 totals 14 residues. CDR1 LNHDA and CDR2 SQIVND come from the germline V gene (reference sequence). V lost 4 bases, J lost 4 bases, and 5 bases stayed unmatched. For the CDR3, the DNA is TGTGCCAGTAGTAGACAGGGGTCTGGCTATGGCTACACCTTC. It is translated as CASSRQGSGYGYTF.

The chain couples TRBV19 to TRBJ1-2; D gene uncertain. The germline V gene has CDR1 LNHDA and CDR2 SQIVND (reference sequence). This CDR3 has 14 residues. V was shortened by 6 bases and J by 4 bases, with 15 bases between the two germline ends. CDR3: CASRSPGIPYGYTF. In DNA form, the CDR3 reads TGTGCCAGTAGATCCCCCGGGATCCCCTATGGCTACACCTTC. Together with reference TRBV19 and TRBJ1-2, the CDR3 gives the full variable domain: DGGITQSPKYLFRKEGQNVTLSCEQNLNHDAMYWYRQDPGQGLRLIYYSQIVNDFQKGDIAEGYSVSREKKESFPLTVTSAQKNPTAFYLCASRSPGIPYGYTFGSGTRLTVV.

The gene calls are TRBV10-3 and TRBJ2-4; 12 positions match TRBD2. V lost 10 bases and J lost 10; bases outside the gene matches: 5. CDR1 ENHRY and CDR2 SYGVKD come from the germline V gene. This CDR3 region has 12 residues. CDR3 in amino acids: CATGLAGTIQYF. The CDR3 bases are TGTGCCACCGGACTAGCGGGGACAATTCAGTACTTC.

The gene calls are TRBV18 and TRBJ2-6; 10 bases map to TRBD1. The length of the CDR3 is 17 residues. V shed 6 bases, J shed 0 bases, and the junction held 5 bases outside the gene matches. The germline CDR1 and CDR2 sequences are KGHSH and LQKENI. The CDR3 loop reads CASSPGQGSSGANVLTF. DNA for the CDR3: TGTGCCAGCTCCCCGGGACAGGGGAGCTCTGGGGCCAACGTCCTGACTTTC.

The gene calls are TRBV18 and TRBJ2-1; TRBD2 is a possible D gene (5 bases). CDR1 and CDR2 (germline): KGHSH, LQKENI. With 6 bases removed from V and 0 bases from J, the gap between germline ends came to 12 bases. The CDR3 contains 15 residues. CDR3 coding DNA: TGTGCCAGCTCTCTTGAGGGAAACTCCTACAATGAGCAGTTCTTC. Translated: CASSLEGNSYNEQFF.

This sequence joins TRBV19 and TRBJ1-5; unclear D gene. The V end lost 7 bases, the J end lost 3 bases, and 13 bases lay between the germline ends. Germline values: CDR1 LNHDA, CDR2 SQIVND (reference sequence). This CDR3 region has 14 residues. CDR3 DNA sequence: TGTGCCAGTAATCTGAGGGAAATCAATCAGCCCCAGCATTTT. It yields the protein CASNLREINQPQHF.

The rearrangement uses TRBV7-2 and TRBJ2-3, with 15 bases matching TRBD2. CDR1 SGHTA and CDR2 FQGNSA come from the germline V gene. V trimming: 5 bases; J trimming: 5 bases; junction bases outside the gene matches: 5. The CDR3 contains 16 residues. CDR3 sequence (DNA): TGTGCCAGCAGCCTTGGACTAGCGGGAGGGGGAGATACGCAGTATTTT. Translation gives CASSLGLAGGGDTQYF.

This clone was recorded once. The chain carries TRBV12-5 and TRBJ2-1; TRBD2 matches at 16 bases. V lost 1 base to trimming and J lost 5 bases; unmatched junction nucleotides: 5. The CDR3 covers 18 residues. Germline V gene sequence: CDR1 LGHNT, CDR2 FRNRAP. Written as DNA, the CDR3 is TGTGCTAGTGGTTTGGCGGGACTAGCGGGAGGGTACGACAATGAGCAGTTCTTC. Translation: CASGLAGLAGGYDNEQFF.